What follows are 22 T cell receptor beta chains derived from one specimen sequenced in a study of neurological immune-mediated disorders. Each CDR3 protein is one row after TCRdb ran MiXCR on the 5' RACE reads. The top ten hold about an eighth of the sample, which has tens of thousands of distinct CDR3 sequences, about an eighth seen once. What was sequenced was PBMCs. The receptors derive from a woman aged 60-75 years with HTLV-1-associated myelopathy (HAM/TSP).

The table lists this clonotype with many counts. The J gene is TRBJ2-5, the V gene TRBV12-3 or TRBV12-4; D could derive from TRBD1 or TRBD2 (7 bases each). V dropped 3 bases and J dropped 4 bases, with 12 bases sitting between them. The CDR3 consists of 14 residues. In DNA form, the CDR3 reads TGTGCCAGCAGTTTCGACAGGGAGGGAGAGACCCAGTACTTC. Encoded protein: CASSFDREGETQYF.

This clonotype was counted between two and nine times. Written as DNA, the CDR3 is TGTGCCAGCAGTGATGAAGGCCTAAAACAGTTCTTC. Translation gives CASSDEGLKQFF. The chain links TRBV2 to TRBJ2-1; D call uncertain. Germline V lookup: CDR1 SNHLY, CDR2 FYNNEI. The CDR3 contains 12 residues. The V and J ends lost 3 bases and 13 bases respectively, with 13 bases between them.

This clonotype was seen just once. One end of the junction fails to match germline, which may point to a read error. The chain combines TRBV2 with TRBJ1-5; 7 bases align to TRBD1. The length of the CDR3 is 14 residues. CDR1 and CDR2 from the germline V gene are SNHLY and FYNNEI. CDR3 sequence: CVSNRDSYNQPQHF. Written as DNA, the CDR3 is TGTGTCAGCAATAGGGACAGCTACAATCAGCCCCAGCATTTT.

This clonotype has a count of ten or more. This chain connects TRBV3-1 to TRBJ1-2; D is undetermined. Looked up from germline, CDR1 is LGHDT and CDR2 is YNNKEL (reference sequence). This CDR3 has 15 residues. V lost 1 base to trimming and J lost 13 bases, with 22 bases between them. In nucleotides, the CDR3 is TGTGCCAGCAGCCAAGGTCGACATTCGGGTATGGGGTCCACCTTC. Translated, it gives CASSQGRHSGMGSTF.

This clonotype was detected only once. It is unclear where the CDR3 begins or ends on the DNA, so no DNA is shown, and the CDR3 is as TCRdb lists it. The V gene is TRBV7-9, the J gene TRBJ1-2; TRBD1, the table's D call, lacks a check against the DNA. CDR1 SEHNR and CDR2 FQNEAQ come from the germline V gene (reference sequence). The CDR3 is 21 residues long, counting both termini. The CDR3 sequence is CASSFYICSARDGADPYGYTF.

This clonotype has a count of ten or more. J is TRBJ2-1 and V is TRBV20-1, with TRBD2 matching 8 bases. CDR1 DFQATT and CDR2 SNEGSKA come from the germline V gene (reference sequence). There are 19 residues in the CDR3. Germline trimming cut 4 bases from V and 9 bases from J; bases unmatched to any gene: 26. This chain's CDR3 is CSAISGGLAEASISSEQFF. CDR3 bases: TGCAGTGCTATTTCGGGAGGGCTAGCGGAAGCCTCTATATCCTCTGAGCAGTTCTTC.

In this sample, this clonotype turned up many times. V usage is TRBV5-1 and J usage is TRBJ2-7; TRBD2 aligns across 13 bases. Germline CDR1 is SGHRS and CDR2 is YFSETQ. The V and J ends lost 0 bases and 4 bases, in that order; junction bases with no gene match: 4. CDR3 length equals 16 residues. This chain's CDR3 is CASSLGTSGSRYEQYF. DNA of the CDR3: TGCGCCAGCAGCTTGGGGACTAGCGGGAGTAGGTACGAGCAGTACTTC.

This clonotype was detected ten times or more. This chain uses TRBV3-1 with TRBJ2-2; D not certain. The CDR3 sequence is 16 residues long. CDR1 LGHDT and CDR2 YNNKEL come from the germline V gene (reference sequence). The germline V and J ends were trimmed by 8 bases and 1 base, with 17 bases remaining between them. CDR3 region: CASGPPQERNTGELFF. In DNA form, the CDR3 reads TGTGCCAGCGGTCCCCCTCAGGAGCGGAACACCGGGGAGCTGTTTTTT.

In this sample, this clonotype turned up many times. CDR3 in amino acids: CASRLEGQISTF. CDR3 coding DNA: TGTGCCAGCAGACTAGAGGGACAAATTAGCACCTTC. The chain has TRBV12-3 or TRBV12-4 and TRBJ1-2, with a tentative D call TRBD1 (6 bases). Between the trimmed V and J ends, which lost 6 bases and 13 bases, there was a span of 18 bases. The CDR3 runs 12 residues.

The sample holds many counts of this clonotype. This CDR3 is CASSFMGGGYDTQYF. The CDR3 DNA reads as TGTGCCAGCAGCTTTATGGGGGGGGGATACGATACGCAGTATTTT. The rearrangement uses TRBV7-2 and TRBJ2-3; TRBD2 aligns across 7 bases. Germline V gene sequence: CDR1 SGHTA, CDR2 FQGNSA. With 3 bases clipped from V and 6 bases from J, the junction kept 9 bases outside the gene matches. The CDR3 runs 15 residues.

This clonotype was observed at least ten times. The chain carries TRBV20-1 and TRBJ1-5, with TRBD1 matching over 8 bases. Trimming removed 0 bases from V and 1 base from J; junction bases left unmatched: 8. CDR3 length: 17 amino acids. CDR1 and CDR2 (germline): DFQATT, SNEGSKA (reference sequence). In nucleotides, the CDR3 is TGCAGTGCTAGAGATGAAGGGACAGGAGGAAGCAATCAGCCCCAGCATTTT. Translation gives CSARDEGTGGSNQPQHF.

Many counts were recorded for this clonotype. CDR3 amino acids: CASSFRDTDTQYF. The CDR3 DNA is TGCGCCAGCAGCTTTAGGGACACAGATACGCAGTATTTT. V gene TRBV5-1 combines with J gene TRBJ2-3; D call uncertain. There are 13 residues in the CDR3. Trimming stripped 2 bases from V and 2 bases from J, with 6 bases between. The germline gives CDR1 SGHRS, CDR2 YFSETQ.

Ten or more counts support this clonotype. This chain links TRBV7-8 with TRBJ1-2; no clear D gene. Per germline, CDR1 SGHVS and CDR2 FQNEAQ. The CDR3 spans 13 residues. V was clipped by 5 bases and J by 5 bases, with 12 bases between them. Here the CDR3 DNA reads TGTGCCAGCAGCCCCACTCCGGATTATGGCTACACCTTC. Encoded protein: CASSPTPDYGYTF.

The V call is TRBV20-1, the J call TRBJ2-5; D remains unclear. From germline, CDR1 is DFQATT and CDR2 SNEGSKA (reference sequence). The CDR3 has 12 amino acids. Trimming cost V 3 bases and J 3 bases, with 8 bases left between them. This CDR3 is CSASNREETQYF. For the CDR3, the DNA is TGCAGTGCTAGTAATAGGGAAGAGACCCAGTACTTC.

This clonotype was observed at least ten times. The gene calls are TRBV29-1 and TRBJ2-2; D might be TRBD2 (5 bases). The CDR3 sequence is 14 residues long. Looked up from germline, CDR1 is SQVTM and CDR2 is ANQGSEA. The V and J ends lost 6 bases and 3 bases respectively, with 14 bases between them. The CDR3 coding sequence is TGCAGCGTGAAGTCCGGGATGTACACCGGGGAGCTGTTTTTT. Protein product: CSVKSGMYTGELFF.

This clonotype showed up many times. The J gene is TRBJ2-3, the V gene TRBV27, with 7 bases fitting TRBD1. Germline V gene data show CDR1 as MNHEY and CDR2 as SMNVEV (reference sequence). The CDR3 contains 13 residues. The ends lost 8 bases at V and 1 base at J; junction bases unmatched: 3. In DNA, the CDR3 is TGTGCCAGCCGCGACAGGGGCACAGATACGCAGTATTTT. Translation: CASRDRGTDTQYF.

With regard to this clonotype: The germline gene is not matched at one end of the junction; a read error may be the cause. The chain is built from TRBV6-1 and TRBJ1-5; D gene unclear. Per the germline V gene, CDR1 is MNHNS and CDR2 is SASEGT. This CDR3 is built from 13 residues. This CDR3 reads CASSEAGNQPKHF. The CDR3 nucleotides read TGTGCAAGCAGTGAAGCTGGGAATCAGCCCAAGCATTTC.

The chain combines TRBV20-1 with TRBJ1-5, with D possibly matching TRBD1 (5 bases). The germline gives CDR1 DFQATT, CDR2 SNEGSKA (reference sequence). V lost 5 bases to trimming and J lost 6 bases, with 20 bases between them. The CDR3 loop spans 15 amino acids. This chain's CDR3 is CSAGGPGTSSQPQHF. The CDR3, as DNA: TGCAGTGCTGGGGGTCCTGGGACCTCAAGTCAGCCCCAGCATTTT.

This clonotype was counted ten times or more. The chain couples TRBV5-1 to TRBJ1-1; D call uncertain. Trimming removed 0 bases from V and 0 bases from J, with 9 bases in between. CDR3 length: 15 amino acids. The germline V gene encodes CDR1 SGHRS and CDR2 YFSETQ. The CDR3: CASSLGASMNTEAFF. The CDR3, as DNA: TGCGCCAGCAGCTTGGGAGCAAGCATGAACACTGAAGCTTTCTTT.

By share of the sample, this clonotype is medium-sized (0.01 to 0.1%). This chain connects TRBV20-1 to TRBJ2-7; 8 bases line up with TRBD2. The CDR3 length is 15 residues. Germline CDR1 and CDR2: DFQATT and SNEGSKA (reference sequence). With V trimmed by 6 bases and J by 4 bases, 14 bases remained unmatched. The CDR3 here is CSATVGGRSPYEQYF. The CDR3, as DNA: TGCAGTGCGACCGTCGGCGGGAGGTCCCCATACGAGCAGTACTTC.

In DNA form, the CDR3 reads TGCGCCAGCAGCTTTATCACAGGGGGAACGTCTGGGGCCAACGTCCTGACTTTC. It specifies CASSFITGGTSGANVLTF. The chain couples TRBV5-1 to TRBJ2-6; 8 bases match TRBD1. CDR3 length: 18 residues. Trimming removed 2 bases from V and 1 base from J; junction bases left unmatched: 8. CDR1 is SGHRS and CDR2 is YFSETQ in the germline V gene.

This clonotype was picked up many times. CDR3 nucleotide sequence: TGCAGTGCTACCCCCTCTTCGGATACGCAGTATTTT. Protein product: CSATPSSDTQYF. The chain employs TRBV20-1 and TRBJ2-3, with D unresolved. V was cut by 4 bases and J by 6 bases, with 11 bases left in between. There are 12 residues in the CDR3. Germline V gene data show CDR1 as DFQATT and CDR2 as SNEGSKA (reference sequence).